These T cell receptor beta chains were read from a single sample in a study of early T cells in non-severe SARS-CoV-2 infection. TCRdb passed the 5' RACE reads through MiXCR, listing each CDR3 protein once. The repertoire consists of about 110,000 distinct CDR3 sequences, with 10% to 15% occurring once and the leading ten covering approximately 4%. The sequenced sample was whole blood, obtained at baseline. These receptors were collected from an adult who was a healthcare worker with PCR-confirmed SARS-CoV-2 infection or an uninfected control (not recorded which). CDR3s include the opening cysteine and the closing phenylalanine or tryptophan. Each record gives: V gene, D gene, J gene, clone size, CDR3 protein, CDR3 DNA. The D gene is left open where the match is weak. Not every row has a clone size; where given, it reads once, few, many or a size class.

v_gene: TRBV9
d_gene: TRBD1
j_gene: TRBJ2-7
abundance: .
CDR3aa: CASSVGGANRGISYEQYF
CDR3nt: TGTGCCAGCAGCGTAGGGGGAGCGAACAGGGGGATCTCCTACGAGCAGTACTTC

v_gene: TRBV5-6
d_gene: TRBD2
j_gene: TRBJ2-5
abundance: many
CDR3aa: CASSFPRLAGEGQETQYF
CDR3nt: TGTGCCAGCAGCTTCCCCAGGCTAGCGGGAGAAGGACAAGAGACCCAGTACTTC

v_gene: TRBV29-1
d_gene: .
j_gene: TRBJ2-2
abundance: .
CDR3aa: CSAQEGFTGELFF
CDR3nt: TGCAGCGCCCAGGAGGGGTTCACCGGGGAGCTGTTTTTT

v_gene: TRBV3-1
d_gene: TRBD2
j_gene: TRBJ2-2
abundance: .
CDR3aa: CASTGGDWNTGELFF
CDR3nt: TGTGCCAGCACGGGGGGAGACTGGAACACCGGGGAGCTGTTTTTT

v_gene: TRBV30
d_gene: .
j_gene: TRBJ1-2
abundance: few
CDR3aa: CAWSPFGPGRIYGYTF
CDR3nt: TGTGCCTGGAGTCCCTTTGGGCCCGGGAGGATATATGGCTACACCTTC

v_gene: TRBV7-9
d_gene: TRBD2
j_gene: TRBJ2-4
abundance: .
CDR3aa: CASSLRGREKNIQYF
CDR3nt: TGTGCCAGCAGCTTAAGAGGGCGGGAGAAAAACATTCAGTACTTC

v_gene: TRBV6-1
d_gene: TRBD1
j_gene: TRBJ2-7
abundance: many
CDR3aa: CASSEEVGTGQNYEQYF
CDR3nt: TGTGCCAGCAGTGAAGAGGTCGGGACAGGGCAGAACTACGAGCAGTACTTC

v_gene: TRBV2
d_gene: .
j_gene: TRBJ1-5
abundance: .
CDR3aa: CASSENSYSNQPQHF
CDR3nt: TGTGCCAGCAGTGAAAACAGCTATAGCAATCAGCCCCAGCATTTT

v_gene: TRBV5-5
d_gene: .
j_gene: TRBJ2-1
abundance: .
CDR3aa: CASSKPASYNEQFF
CDR3nt: TGTGCCAGCAGCAAACCGGCGTCCTACAATGAGCAGTTCTTC

v_gene: TRBV3-1
d_gene: .
j_gene: TRBJ1-5
abundance: many
CDR3aa: CASSLLGSNQPQHF
CDR3nt: TGTGCCAGCAGCCTCTTGGGGAGCAATCAGCCCCAGCATTTT

v_gene: TRBV28
d_gene: TRBD1
j_gene: TRBJ2-3
abundance: few
CDR3aa: CASPPGRGSTDTQYF
CDR3nt: TGTGCCAGCCCCCCCGGCAGGGGGAGTACAGATACGCAGTATTTT

v_gene: TRBV27
d_gene: .
j_gene: TRBJ2-5
abundance: few
CDR3aa: CASSLRGFLTGPQETQYF
CDR3nt: TGTGCCAGCAGTCTCCGCGGTTTTCTGACAGGACCCCAGGAGACCCAGTACTTC

v_gene: TRBV20-1
d_gene: .
j_gene: TRBJ2-5
abundance: .
CDR3aa: CSARGRDLQHF
CDR3nt: TGCAGTGCTAGAGGCAGGGACCTTCAGCACTTC

v_gene: TRBV7-2
d_gene: .
j_gene: TRBJ2-1
abundance: .
CDR3aa: CASSLDGSRYNEQFF
CDR3nt: TGTGCCAGCAGCTTAGACGGGAGTAGGTACAATGAGCAGTTCTTC

v_gene: TRBV5-1
d_gene: .
j_gene: TRBJ2-3
abundance: .
CDR3aa: CASSLGGMVAGITDTQYF
CDR3nt: TGCGCCAGCAGCTTGGGAGGGATGGTGGCGGGCATCACAGATACGCAGTATTTT

v_gene: TRBV12-3/TRBV12-4
d_gene: .
j_gene: TRBJ2-7
abundance: .
CDR3aa: CASSPLGGPPYEQYF
CDR3nt: TGTGCCAGCAGCCCGCTAGGAGGACCCCCCTACGAGCAGTACTTC

v_gene: TRBV6-6
d_gene: .
j_gene: TRBJ2-7
abundance: few
CDR3aa: CASSYFWTVQVPGEQYF
CDR3nt: TGTGCCAGCAGTTACTTTTGGACAGTCCAGGTGCCGGGGGAGCAGTACTTC

v_gene: TRBV13
d_gene: .
j_gene: TRBJ1-1
abundance: .
CDR3aa: CASSLSGVWGAFF
CDR3nt: TGTGCCAGCAGCTTAAGCGGGGTATGGGGAGCTTTCTTT

v_gene: TRBV30
d_gene: .
j_gene: TRBJ1-1
abundance: .
CDR3aa: CAWVKYTEAFF
CDR3nt: TGTGCCTGGGTTAAGTACACTGAAGCTTTCTTT

v_gene: TRBV28
d_gene: .
j_gene: TRBJ1-3
abundance: .
CDR3aa: CASSLGVTRSTIYF
CDR3nt: TGTGCCAGCAGTTTGGGGGTAACGAGGAGCACCATATATTTT

v_gene: TRBV7-6
d_gene: TRBD2
j_gene: TRBJ2-3
abundance: few
CDR3aa: CASTLSGGSTDTQYF
CDR3nt: TGTGCCAGCACCCTTAGCGGGGGTTCGACAGATACGCAGTATTTT

v_gene: TRBV4-1
d_gene: .
j_gene: TRBJ2-5
abundance: .
CDR3aa: CASSPAGQQETQYF
CDR3nt: TGCGCCAGCAGCCCAGCGGGCCAACAAGAGACCCAGTACTTC

v_gene: TRBV25-1
d_gene: .
j_gene: TRBJ1-2
abundance: many
CDR3aa: CASSEYGQNYGYTF
CDR3nt: TGTGCCAGCAGTGAATATGGGCAGAACTATGGCTACACCTTC

v_gene: TRBV6-5
d_gene: .
j_gene: TRBJ2-2
abundance: .
CDR3aa: CASTPRGEYTGELFF
CDR3nt: TGTGCCAGCACCCCCCGGGGCGAGTACACCGGGGAGCTGTTTTTT

v_gene: TRBV6-2/TRBV6-3
d_gene: .
j_gene: TRBJ2-3
abundance: few
CDR3aa: CASSYSGVRTDTQYF
CDR3nt: TGTGCCAGCAGTTACTCGGGAGTCAGGACAGATACGCAGTATTTT

v_gene: TRBV7-9
d_gene: .
j_gene: TRBJ1-1
abundance: .
CDR3aa: CASSSGGALNTEAFF
CDR3nt: TGTGCCAGCAGCTCCGGTGGGGCGTTGAACACTGAAGCTTTCTTT

v_gene: TRBV28
d_gene: .
j_gene: TRBJ1-5
abundance: .
CDR3aa: CASSLLGYSNQPQHF
CDR3nt: TGTGCCAGCAGTTTATTGGGTTATAGCAATCAGCCCCAGCATTTT

v_gene: TRBV6-5
d_gene: .
j_gene: TRBJ2-2
abundance: .
CDR3aa: CASSLRAGELFF
CDR3nt: TGTGCCAGCAGTTTACGGGCCGGGGAGCTGTTTTTT

v_gene: TRBV29-1
d_gene: TRBD2
j_gene: TRBJ2-3
abundance: .
CDR3aa: CSVEASGGPDTRYF
CDR3nt: TGCAGCGTTGAGGCTAGCGGGGGGCCAGATACGCGGTATTTT

v_gene: TRBV29-1
d_gene: TRBD2
j_gene: TRBJ2-1
abundance: .
CDR3aa: CSATAASGHNEQFF
CDR3nt: TGCAGCGCGACAGCGGCTAGCGGGCACAATGAGCAGTTCTTC

v_gene: TRBV28
d_gene: TRBD1
j_gene: TRBJ2-3
abundance: .
CDR3aa: CASSSVDRGLSDTQYF
CDR3nt: TGTGCCAGCAGTTCGGTGGACAGGGGACTTTCAGATACGCAGTATTTT

v_gene: TRBV28
d_gene: .
j_gene: TRBJ2-1
abundance: .
CDR3aa: CASSLYGEQFF
CDR3nt: TGTGCCAGCAGTTTATATGGTGAGCAGTTCTTC

v_gene: TRBV5-1
d_gene: .
j_gene: TRBJ1-4
abundance: .
CDR3aa: CASSTRDLNEKLFF
CDR3nt: TGCGCCAGCAGCACCCGCGATCTTAATGAAAAACTGTTTTTT

v_gene: TRBV28
d_gene: .
j_gene: TRBJ2-7
abundance: few
CDR3aa: CASSPLQQNYEQYF
CDR3nt: TGTGCCAGCAGCCCCCTGCAGCAAAACTACGAGCAGTACTTC

v_gene: TRBV6-2/TRBV6-3
d_gene: .
j_gene: TRBJ2-1
abundance: .
CDR3aa: CASEGNPSQYSYNEQFF
CDR3nt: TGTGCCAGTGAGGGCAACCCATCTCAATACTCCTACAATGAGCAGTTCTTC

v_gene: TRBV28
d_gene: TRBD2
j_gene: TRBJ2-3
abundance: few
CDR3aa: CASSPYSGEGNTDTQYF
CDR3nt: TGTGCCAGCAGTCCATATTCCGGGGAGGGGAACACAGATACGCAGTATTTT